The 28 T cell receptor beta chains given below trace back to one sample, sequenced in a study of T cells in Graves' hyperthyroidism and ophthalmopathy. Template material for amplifying TCR beta CDR3 regions consisted of RNA transcripts. The study used the HTBI primer set for a first-round RT-PCR of the TCR CDR3. One entry per CDR3 protein results from TCRdb running MiXCR on the multiplex PCR reads. The table has 700,000 or so distinct CDR3 sequences, about a sixth seen once. Sequencing was done on a sample of blood. The receptor source for this set is a young man with Graves' hyperthyroidism.

CDR3 region: CASSFRWRAEYEQYF. CDR3 nucleotides: TGTGCCAGCAGTTTTCGTTGGCGGGCCGAGTACGAGCAGTACTTC. The gene calls are TRBV27 and TRBJ2-7, with a tentative D call TRBD2 (5 bases). Looked up from germline, CDR1 is MNHEY and CDR2 is SMNVEV (reference sequence). This CDR3 has 15 amino acids. V was pared by 3 bases and J by 4 bases, with 16 bases between.

A remark on this clonotype: This may be a read error: a much more frequent sequence differs by one nucleotide. The chain couples TRBV2 to TRBJ2-2; 14 bases align to TRBD2. This CDR3 is built from 16 residues. Germline values: CDR1 SNHLY, CDR2 FYNNEI. The CDR3 nucleotides are TGTGCCAGCAAGGGACTAGCGGGAGAGAGCACCGGGGAGCTGTCTTTT. Its protein is CASKGLAGESTGELSF.

This clonotype has more than one count but fewer than ten. V is TRBV29-1 and J is TRBJ1-1, with 8 bases identical to TRBD1. V lost 1 base to trimming and J lost 4 bases; unmatched junction nucleotides: 2. Per the germline V gene, CDR1 is SQVTM and CDR2 is ANQGSEA. This CDR3 has 13 residues. The CDR3 reads CSVEGTGITEAFF. In DNA form, the CDR3 reads TGCAGCGTTGAAGGGACAGGGATCACTGAAGCTTTCTTT.

The chain uses TRBV18 and TRBJ1-4; the D is unclear. V shed 5 bases and J shed 1 base, with 8 bases lying between them. Looked up from germline, CDR1 is KGHSH and CDR2 is LQKENI. The CDR3 runs 14 residues. CDR3: CASSFGRTNEKLFF. The DNA of the CDR3 is TGTGCCAGCTCATTTGGGCGAACTAATGAAAAACTGTTTTTT.

V is TRBV7-9 and J is TRBJ2-1; D might be TRBD1 (6 bases). This CDR3 contains 13 residues. V was pared by 2 bases and J by 6 bases, with 8 bases between. Germline loops: CDR1 SEHNR, CDR2 FQNEAQ (reference sequence). The CDR3 region is CASSLYRANEQFF. Here the CDR3 DNA reads TGTGCCAGCAGCTTATACAGGGCCAATGAGCAGTTCTTC.

There are many counts of this clonotype. The rearrangement joins TRBV7-8 to TRBJ2-5; D may be TRBD1 (6 bases). V lost 5 bases and J lost 4, with 11 bases in between. CDR1 and CDR2 (germline): SGHVS, FQNEAQ. This CDR3 comprises 13 residues. DNA for the CDR3: TGTGCCAGCAGCGGGGGCCAGAGAGAGACCCAGTACTTC. Protein product: CASSGGQRETQYF.

In its sample, this clonotype was seen many times. The chain recombines TRBV20-1 with TRBJ2-7, with D uncertain. V lost 6 bases and J lost 2, with 11 bases in between. Germline V gene sequence: CDR1 DFQATT, CDR2 SNEGSKA (reference sequence). The CDR3 contains 12 residues. The CDR3 nucleotides are TGCAGTGCCAGGCAGGTCCCCTACGAGCAGTACTTC. Protein: CSARQVPYEQYF.

This clonotype was recorded many times. The chain uses TRBV6-6 and TRBJ1-5; the match to TRBD1 covers 9 bases. The CDR3 has 17 residues. After removal of 2 bases from V and 1 base from J, the junction contained 6 bases not matched to a gene. CDR1 is MNHNY, CDR2 SVGAGI, per germline (reference sequence). In nucleotides, the CDR3 is TGTGCCAGCAGTTACCCCCGGGACAGGGAAAGCAATCAGCCCCAGCATTTT. Translated, it gives CASSYPRDRESNQPQHF.

This clonotype has only a few counts. The chain links TRBV6-2 or TRBV6-3 to TRBJ2-4; D gene unclear. The length of the CDR3 is 14 residues. Per germline, CDR1 MNHEY and CDR2 SVGEGT. V lost 2 bases and J lost 5, with 10 bases in between. The CDR3 region is CASSYGLDENIQYF. CDR3 nucleotides: TGTGCCAGCAGTTACGGGCTGGATGAAAACATTCAGTACTTC.

This clonotype was counted a few times. The chain combines TRBV7-2 with TRBJ2-7; 12 bases map to TRBD2. Germline trimming cut 3 bases from V and 3 bases from J; bases unmatched to any gene: 3. This CDR3 comprises 15 residues. Per the germline V gene, CDR1 is SGHTA and CDR2 is FQGNSA. The CDR3 loop reads CASSLTSGGFYEQYF. The CDR3 region has the DNA TGTGCCAGCAGCTTGACTAGCGGGGGTTTCTACGAGCAGTACTTC.

The chain uses TRBV29-1 and TRBJ2-5; D may be TRBD1 (6 bases). CDR3 length: 13 residues. Germline CDR1 is SQVTM and CDR2 is ANQGSEA. The V and J ends lost 5 bases and 5 bases respectively, with 15 bases between them. The CDR3, as DNA: TGCAGCGTTCGACGGGGACATGGCGAGACCCAGTACTTC. This translates into CSVRRGHGETQYF.

This clonotype appeared a few times. The chain links TRBV6-2 or TRBV6-3 to TRBJ2-5, with 8 positions matching TRBD2. Germline CDR1 reads MNHEY; CDR2 reads SVGEGT. V dropped 3 bases and J dropped 1; count of bases not matched to a gene: 7. There are 16 residues in the CDR3. CDR3 coding DNA: TGTGCCAGCAGTTATCGGCTAGCGGGTTCCCAAGAGACCCAGTACTTC. Encoded protein: CASSYRLAGSQETQYF.

V and J are TRBV19 and TRBJ2-6, with D unresolved. CDR1 is LNHDA and CDR2 is SQIVND in the germline V gene (reference sequence). This CDR3 has 15 residues. The V end lost 3 bases, the J end lost 2 bases, and 8 bases lay between the germline ends. CDR3 residues: CASSILDPGANVLTF. The DNA of the CDR3 is TGTGCCAGTAGTATCCTGGATCCTGGGGCCAACGTCCTGACTTTC.

The chain recombines TRBV28 with TRBJ2-7; maybe TRBD1 (5 bases). The V end lost 6 bases, the J end lost 1 base, and 13 bases lay between the germline ends. CDR1 is MDHEN and CDR2 is SYDVKM in the germline V gene. The CDR3 extends over 14 amino acids. This CDR3 is CASSPAPGSYEQYF. For the CDR3, the DNA is TGTGCCAGCAGCCCGGCCCCAGGGTCCTACGAGCAGTACTTC.

V is TRBV9 and J is TRBJ2-2, with D uncertain. This CDR3 has 14 residues. The germline V gene encodes CDR1 SGDLS and CDR2 YYNGEE. V lost 6 bases to trimming and J lost 4 bases, with 13 bases between them. The CDR3 here is CASKAAGFTGELFF. In DNA, the CDR3 is TGTGCCAGCAAGGCCGCCGGATTCACCGGGGAGCTGTTTTTT.

This clonotype was picked up a small number of times. The chain carries TRBV29-1 and TRBJ2-5; D may match TRBD1 or TRBD2 (5 bases each). The germline V gene encodes CDR1 SQVTM and CDR2 ANQGSEA. Trimming pared 6 bases from V and 7 bases from J, leaving 15 bases between. The CDR3 consists of 12 residues. The CDR3 DNA is TGCAGCGTCCACGGGACCTTGGGGACCCAGTACTTC. It codes for CSVHGTLGTQYF. Variable domain in full (rest from reference TRBV29-1 and TRBJ2-5): SAVISQKPSRDICQRGTSLTIQCQVDSQVTMMFWYRQQPGQSLTLIATANQGSEATYESGFVIDKFPISRPNLTFSTLTVSNMSPEDSSIYLCSVHGTLGTQYFGPGTRLLVL.

This clonotype has ten or more counts. The rearrangement joins TRBV12-3 or TRBV12-4 to TRBJ2-1; tentatively, D is TRBD1 or TRBD2 (6 bases each). The CDR3 runs to 13 residues. V lost 2 bases and J lost 13, with 15 bases in between. DNA for the CDR3: TGTGCCAGCAGTTTACAGCAGTTGGGGGGCCAGTTCTTC. Translated, it gives CASSLQQLGGQFF.

The sample holds a few counts of this clonotype. This chain connects TRBV5-1 to TRBJ1-1; a weak D match, TRBD1 (5 bases). CDR3 length: 16 residues. CDR1 and CDR2 (germline): SGHRS, YFSETQ. With 2 bases removed from V and 0 bases from J, the gap between germline ends came to 14 bases. The CDR3: CASSLWGGGMNTEAFF. The DNA for the CDR3 is TGCGCCAGCAGCTTATGGGGGGGGGGGATGAACACTGAAGCTTTCTTT.

This clonotype appeared many times. This chain uses TRBV18 with TRBJ2-1; 9 nucleotides line up with TRBD1. V lost 3 bases and J lost 8; bases outside the gene matches: 11. The germline gives CDR1 KGHSH, CDR2 LQKENI. CDR3 length equals 16 residues. The CDR3 loop reads CASSPSMGQGKDEQFF. CDR3 nucleotides: TGTGCCAGCTCACCTTCGATGGGACAGGGAAAGGATGAGCAGTTCTTC. Drawing the rest from reference TRBV18 and TRBJ2-1, the complete variable domain is NAGVMQNPRHLVRRRGQEARLRCSPMKGHSHVYWYRQLPEEGLKFMVYLQKENIIDESGMPKERFSAEFPKEGPSILRIQQVVRGDSAAYFCASSPSMGQGKDEQFFGPGTRLTVL.

This clonotype was seen at least ten times. The chain links TRBV6-2 or TRBV6-3 to TRBJ2-1; D possibly corresponds to TRBD1 (6 bases). The CDR3 spans 13 residues. CDR1 and CDR2 from the germline V gene are MNHEY and SVGEGT. Trimming shortened V by 6 bases and J by 8 bases, and 14 bases separated the two germline ends. The CDR3 bases are TGTGCCAGCAGCAAAAATACAGGGCATGAGCAGTTCTTC. Translation: CASSKNTGHEQFF.

This clonotype has a handful of counts. The V gene is TRBV6-2 or TRBV6-3, the J gene TRBJ1-1; no clear D. The CDR3 extends over 12 amino acids. The germline V gene encodes CDR1 MNHEY and CDR2 SVGEGT. V was shortened by 5 bases and J by 11 bases, with 15 bases between the two germline ends. The DNA of the CDR3 is TGTGCCAGCAGTCCTGTTTTGGCTCGGGCTTTCTTT. This translates into CASSPVLARAFF.

This clonotype has a handful of counts. This chain connects TRBV24-1 to TRBJ2-1; no firm D call. CDR1 KGHDR and CDR2 SFDVKD come from the germline V gene. V dropped 5 bases and J dropped 5 bases, with 18 bases sitting between them. The CDR3 is made up of 16 amino acids. CDR3 amino acids: CATSGAAPDFNNEQFF. Written as DNA, the CDR3 is TGTGCCACCAGTGGGGCGGCACCAGACTTTAACAATGAGCAGTTCTTC.

This clonotype came up many times. The chain combines TRBV28 with TRBJ2-7; tentative D call: TRBD2 (7 bases). Germline values: CDR1 MDHEN, CDR2 SYDVKM. V was cut by 2 bases and J by 4 bases, with 15 bases left in between. The CDR3 is 15 residues long. The CDR3 nucleotides read TGTGCCAGCAGTTTAGGGGGAGGGGGTTTTTACGAGCAGTACTTC. Protein sequence: CASSLGGGGFYEQYF.

Comments on this clonotype: A much larger clone sits a single nucleotide away, making a read error possible. This rearrangement joins TRBV28 to TRBJ2-3; perhaps TRBD2 as D (5 bases). V shed 3 bases and J shed 8 bases, with 12 bases lying between them. CDR3 length equals 13 residues. The germline gives CDR1 MDHEN, CDR2 SYDVKM. CDR3 in DNA: TGTGCCAGCAGTTTCGACGGGGTTGGTACGCAGTATTTT. This gives the protein CASSFDGVGTQYF. The whole variable domain, filled in from reference TRBV28 and TRBJ2-3, reads DVKVTQSSRYLVKRTGEKVFLECVQDMDHENMFWYRQDPGLGLRLIYFSYDVKMKEKGDIPEGYSVSREKKERFSLILESASTNQTSMYLCASSFDGVGTQYFGPGTRLTVL.

V gene TRBV27 combines with J gene TRBJ1-2, with D perhaps TRBD1 (5 bases). Germline CDR1 reads MNHEY; CDR2 reads SMNVEV (reference sequence). Trimming left V 6 bases short and J 7 bases short, with 21 bases between. This CDR3 has 15 amino acids. The CDR3 loop is CASSMTGALRVGYTF. In DNA form, the CDR3 reads TGTGCCAGCAGCATGACCGGGGCCCTTCGAGTTGGCTACACCTTC.

The chain carries TRBV6-1 and TRBJ1-2; 7 bases fit TRBD1. Germline loops: CDR1 MNHNS, CDR2 SASEGT. This CDR3 region has 13 residues. The V and J ends lost 0 bases and 8 bases, in that order; junction bases with no gene match: 3. CDR3 loop: CASSEALGQGYTF. The DNA of the CDR3 is TGTGCCAGCAGTGAAGCGTTGGGACAGGGCTACACCTTC.

This clonotype was seen more than once but under ten times. The gene calls are TRBV27 and TRBJ2-5, with TRBD2 matching 9 bases. The germline V gene has CDR1 MNHEY and CDR2 SMNVEV (reference sequence). The CDR3 runs to 17 residues. The junction had 16 bases not matched to a gene; V was cut back by 6 bases and J by 5 bases. CDR3 amino acids: CASRGLLQTSGYETQYF. The CDR3 DNA is TGTGCCAGCAGGGGCCTTTTACAGACTAGCGGTTACGAGACCCAGTACTTC.

V is TRBV7-6 and J is TRBJ2-1; 8 bases are a match to TRBD2. The CDR3 covers 17 residues. Germline V gives CDR1 SGHVS, CDR2 FNYEAQ. Unmatched junction bases numbered 11, after V lost 5 bases and J lost 2 bases. The CDR3 DNA is TGTGCCAGCAGCCCCGGGGGGGCGGGAGTCCCCTACAATGAGCAGTTCTTC. Translation gives CASSPGGAGVPYNEQFF.